This TCR beta chain was observed in a study of CD8 T cells in ankylosing spondylitis. Concerning this clonotype: Its antigen is currently unknown. A read error may explain this, as a much larger clone is one base away.

The V segment lost 6 bases and the J segment 3 bases; nucleotides outside the gene matches: 7. The CDR3 runs 14 residues. Germline loops: CDR1 MDHEN, CDR2 SYDVKM. TCRdb ran MiXCR on the 5' RACE reads and lists one entry per CDR3 protein. The sample comprises just over 350,000 distinct CDR3 sequences, 20% to 25% of which are singletons, and approximately 14% rests with the top ten. Findings and caveats of the study: Several of the motif variants were reported before in synovial fluid and blood from reactive arthritis. Reportedly, matched ankylosing spondylitis synovial fluid was significantly enriched for disease-linked clones.

The chain has TRBV28 and TRBJ2-5; 7 positions match TRBD1. This clonotype was sampled from a male donor with ankylosing spondylitis or in good health (not recorded which). The sample taken for sequencing was blood, either unsorted or a sorted T cell fraction (not recorded which). The CDR3 bases are TGTGCCAGCAGGGGACAGAGGTGGGAAGAGACCCAGTACTTC. It encodes CASRGQRWEETQYF.